One and the same sample provided the 10 T cell receptor beta chains below, sequenced in a study of cytomegalovirus exposure and HLA in healthy donors. In the PCR, 60 Vbeta and 13 Jbeta primers were used. Sequencing used immunoSEQ multiplex PCR; TCRdb keeps in-frame clones, though not all of them. This sample has 150,000 or so clones; 60% to 85% occur once, and the top ten carry around 4.1%. The sequenced sample consisted of PBMCs. The receptors shown here come from a woman between 40 and 50 years old in good health and CMV-seronegative.

The chain is built from TRBV2 and TRBJ1-1, with D maybe TRBD1 (5 bases). The CDR3 contains 13 residues. Between the trimmed V and J ends, which lost 6 bases and 6 bases, there was a span of 14 bases. CDR1 SNHLY and CDR2 FYNNEI come from the germline V gene. The DNA for the CDR3 is TGTGCCAGCAGGGATAAGGGGCTGTCTGAAGCTTTCTTT. It encodes CASRDKGLSEAFF.

This rearrangement joins TRBV5-1 to TRBJ1-1, with D possibly being TRBD1 (5 bases). V shed 1 base and J shed 4 bases, with 8 bases lying between them. Germline V lookup: CDR1 SGHRS, CDR2 YFSETQ. The CDR3 contains 13 residues. The CDR3 reads CASSLQGRTEAFF. For the CDR3, the DNA is TGCGCCAGCAGCTTGCAGGGTCGCACTGAAGCTTTCTTT.

The chain combines TRBV5-4 with TRBJ1-5; TRBD1 is a possible D gene (5 bases). The CDR3 runs 14 residues. Germline CDR1 is SGHNT and CDR2 is YYREEE (reference sequence). V was cut by 5 bases and J by 1 base, with 10 bases left in between. CDR3 nucleotides: TGTGCCAGCAGTACCGACAGAAGCAATCAGCCCCAGCATTTT. Translating it yields CASSTDRSNQPQHF.

This chain uses TRBV19 with TRBJ1-5; D gene uncertain. The germline V gene encodes CDR1 LNHDA and CDR2 SQIVND (reference sequence). V lost 3 bases to trimming and J lost 2 bases, with 8 bases between them. This CDR3 is built from 14 residues. The CDR3 here is CASSMERGNQPQHF. CDR3 in DNA: TGTGCCAGTAGTATGGAGAGGGGCAATCAGCCCCAGCATTTT.

The chain has TRBV6-1 and TRBJ1-2; TRBD1 agrees at 11 bases. Germline V CDR1 and CDR2: MNHNS, SASEGT. Germline trimming cut 4 bases from V and 2 bases from J; bases unmatched to any gene: 3. The CDR3 spans 15 residues. DNA of the CDR3: TGTGCCAGCAGTGGGGGACAGGGGGGCAACTATGGCTACACCTTC. It translates to CASSGGQGGNYGYTF.

This sequence joins TRBV28 and TRBJ1-5; D is possibly TRBD1 (6 bases). The CDR3 spans 17 residues. Germline CDR1 reads MDHEN; CDR2 reads SYDVKM. Trimming took 10 bases from V and 0 from J, leaving 22 bases between them. CDR3 sequence: CATVVAGRGYSNQPQHF. The CDR3 bases are TGTGCCACCGTGGTAGCAGGGAGGGGGTATAGCAATCAGCCCCAGCATTTT.

V gene TRBV30 combines with J gene TRBJ1-4; no clear D. Trimming pared 0 bases from V and 8 bases from J, leaving 7 bases between. Germline CDR1 is GTSNPN and CDR2 is SVGIG (reference sequence). The CDR3 has 12 amino acids. The CDR3 here is CAWSVLREKLFF. The CDR3 bases are TGTGCCTGGAGTGTATTACGGGAAAAACTGTTTTTT.

The J gene is TRBJ1-2, the V gene TRBV5-4, with a tentative D call TRBD1 (6 bases). The CDR3 length is 14 residues. The V end was cut by 3 bases, the J end by 2 bases, with 11 bases between. Looked up from germline, CDR1 is SGHNT and CDR2 is YYREEE (reference sequence). CDR3 coding DNA: TGTGCCAGCAGCTGGGGGACACTGAACTATGGCTACACCTTC. Protein sequence: CASSWGTLNYGYTF.

The V and J genes are TRBV7-9 and TRBJ2-5, with 8 bases aligning to TRBD2. Unmatched junction bases numbered 5, after V lost 4 bases and J lost 4 bases. Germline assignment: CDR1 SEHNR and CDR2 FQNEAQ (reference sequence). This CDR3 contains 14 residues. The CDR3: CASSSAGGAETQYF. CDR3 nucleotide sequence: TGTGCCAGCAGCTCCGCGGGGGGAGCAGAGACCCAGTACTTC.

The rearrangement links TRBV30 to TRBJ1-3; D not resolved. The CDR3 covers 18 residues. CDR1 is GTSNPN, CDR2 SVGIG, per germline (reference sequence). V lost 0 bases and J 0 bases, leaving 18 bases between the germline ends. CDR3 sequence reads: CAWSVLGRLWSSGNTIYF. The CDR3 DNA sequence: TGTGCCTGGAGTGTATTAGGCCGGCTATGGAGCTCTGGAAACACCATATATTTT.